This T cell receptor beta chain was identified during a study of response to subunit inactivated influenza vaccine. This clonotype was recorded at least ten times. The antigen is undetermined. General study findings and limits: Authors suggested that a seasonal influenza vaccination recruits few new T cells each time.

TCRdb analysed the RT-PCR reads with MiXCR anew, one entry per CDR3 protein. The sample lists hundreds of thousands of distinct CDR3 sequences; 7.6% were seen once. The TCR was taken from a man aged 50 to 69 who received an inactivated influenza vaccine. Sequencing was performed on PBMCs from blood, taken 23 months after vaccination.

CDR3 DNA sequence: TGTGCCAGCAGTTACGCCCCCTCCTACGAGCAGTACTTC. Amino acid sequence: CASSYAPSYEQYF. The J gene is TRBJ2-7, the V gene TRBV6-2 or TRBV6-3; the D is unclear. V shed 2 bases and J shed 0 bases, with 5 bases lying between them. CDR1 is MNHEY, CDR2 SVGEGT, per germline. The CDR3 length is 13 residues.